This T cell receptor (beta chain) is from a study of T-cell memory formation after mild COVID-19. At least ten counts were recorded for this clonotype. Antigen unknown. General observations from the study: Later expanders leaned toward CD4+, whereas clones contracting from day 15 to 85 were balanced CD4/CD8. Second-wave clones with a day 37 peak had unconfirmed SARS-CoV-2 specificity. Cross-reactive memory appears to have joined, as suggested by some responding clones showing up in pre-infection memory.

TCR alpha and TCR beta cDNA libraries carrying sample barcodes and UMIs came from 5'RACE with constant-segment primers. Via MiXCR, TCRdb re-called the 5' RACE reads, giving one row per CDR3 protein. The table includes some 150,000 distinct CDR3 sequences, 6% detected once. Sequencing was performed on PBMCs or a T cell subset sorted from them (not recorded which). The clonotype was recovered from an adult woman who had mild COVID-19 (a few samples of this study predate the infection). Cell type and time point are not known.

The CDR3 DNA reads as TGTGCCAGCGGCCCCGATAGGGGAGCCAAAAACATTCAGTACTTC. Translated, it gives CASGPDRGAKNIQYF. The V gene is TRBV2, the J gene TRBJ2-4; maybe TRBD1 (5 bases). V gave up 8 bases and J gave up 0 bases, with 14 bases separating them. The germline CDR1 and CDR2 sequences are SNHLY and FYNNEI. The CDR3 runs to 15 residues.